Listed below are T cell receptor beta chains from one sample, sequenced in a study of beta chain features in type 1 diabetes. Sequenced by immunoSEQ multiplex PCR; TCRdb stores in-frame clones only, minus some. The repertoire holds some 70,000 clones, with just under 50% as singletons. Sequencing was done on a sample of central memory CD4+ T cells from blood. The receptors shown here come from a man aged 30 to 45 with type 1 diabetes. Both conserved end residues are part of each CDR3. The order of the fields is clone size, D gene, J gene, V gene, CDR3 DNA, CDR3 protein. D genes are given only for firm matches. A clone size is listed for some rows: how often the clone was seen (once, few, many), or a class if it is expanded.

-	-	TRBJ2-5	TRBV7-8	TGTGCCAGCAGCTTAGATACAGGTCGAGAGACCCAGTACTTC	CASSLDTGRETQYF
few	-	TRBJ2-1	TRBV19	TGTGCCAGTAGTACCTACAGGGTTCCCTACAATGAGCAGTTCTTC	CASSTYRVPYNEQFF
-	TRBD1	TRBJ1-5	TRBV5-1	TGCGCCAGCAGCTTGGGACCGGGACAGTCTTATAGCAATCAGCCCCAGCATTTT	CASSLGPGQSYSNQPQHF
-	TRBD2	TRBJ2-3	TRBV29-1	TGCAGCGTTACTGCGGGGGGGCCCACAGATACGCAGTATTTT	CSVTAGGPTDTQYF
-	-	TRBJ2-7	TRBV18	TGTGCCAGCTCACCATCGTCGACTAGCTACGAGCAGTACTTC	CASSPSSTSYEQYF
-	TRBD1	TRBJ1-6	TRBV5-1	TGCGCCAGCAGCTTGGAGAAGAACCAGGGGGTAATTTCACCCCTCCACTTT	CASSLEKNQGVISPLHF
-	-	TRBJ1-1	TRBV6-4	TGTGCCACAAGGACCGGGGGAAAAGCTTTCTTT	CATRTGGKAFF
-	TRBD1	TRBJ2-2	TRBV5-1	TGCGCCAGCAGCTTTAGACAGGGGAACACCGGGGAGCTGTTTTTT	CASSFRQGNTGELFF
few	-	TRBJ1-1	TRBV4-2	TGTGCCAGCAGCCGTAACGGCGGCGTGAACACTGAAGCTTTCTTT	CASSRNGGVNTEAFF
-	TRBD1	TRBJ1-2	TRBV2	TGTGCCAGCAGTGAGGAGCAGGGGGCGAGCTACACCTTC	CASSEEQGASYTF
-	-	TRBJ2-3	TRBV5-6	TGTGCCAGCAGCGGGAGTTGGGCGGGGAGCACAGATACGCAGTATTTT	CASSGSWAGSTDTQYF
-	TRBD1	TRBJ2-2	TRBV2	TGTGCCAGCAGTAAGGGACAGACGAACACCGGGGAGCTGTTTTTT	CASSKGQTNTGELFF
-	-	TRBJ2-3	TRBV11-2	TGTGCCAGCAGCTTTAATGTAGATACGCAGTATTTT	CASSFNVDTQYF
-	TRBD1	TRBJ2-1	TRBV10-3	TGTGCCTCCGGGACAGGGGGCGATGAGCAGTTCTTC	CASGTGGDEQFF
-	TRBD1	TRBJ2-3	TRBV15	TGTGCCACCAGCAGAGGGGACAGGGCGACAGATACGCAGTATTTT	CATSRGDRATDTQYF
-	TRBD1	TRBJ2-7	TRBV6-5	TGTGCCAGCAGTTACTCGGGACAGGGTCCCTACGAGCAGTACTTC	CASSYSGQGPYEQYF
-	TRBD1	TRBJ1-1	TRBV18	TGTGCCAGCTCACCCCTCCTGACAGGGGACACTGAAGCTTTCTTT	CASSPLLTGDTEAFF
-	TRBD1	TRBJ1-2	TRBV5-1	TGCGCCAGCAGCTCAAGACCGGGACAGGGGGCTGATGGCTACACCTTC	CASSSRPGQGADGYTF
-	TRBD2	TRBJ2-2	TRBV6-6	TGTGCCAGCAGTGGCCGAGCGGGAGCCAACACCGGGGAGCTGTTTTTT	CASSGRAGANTGELFF
-	-	TRBJ1-2	TRBV7-2	TGTGCCAGCAGCCATGACGGGGGAATGGGAGGCTACACCTTC	CASSHDGGMGGYTF
few	TRBD2	TRBJ2-7	TRBV5-1	TGCGCCAGCAGCATTAGCGGGGAGACCACCTACGAGCAGTACTTC	CASSISGETTYEQYF
few	TRBD1	TRBJ1-1	TRBV30	TGTGCCGGGACAGTCATGAACACTGAAGCTTTCTTT	CAGTVMNTEAFF
few	TRBD1	TRBJ1-1	TRBV4-1	TGCGCCAGCAGCCAGGGACAGTGGGGTGTTGAAGCTTTCTTT	CASSQGQWGVEAFF
-	TRBD1	TRBJ2-7	TRBV6-1	TGTGCCAGCAGTAAAGGGACAGGCAGCGGAGAGCAGTACTTC	CASSKGTGSGEQYF
-	TRBD1	TRBJ1-4	TRBV4-1	TGCGCCAGCAGAGAGGGACAGACAACTAATGAAAAACTGTTTTTT	CASREGQTTNEKLFF
few	TRBD1	TRBJ2-1	TRBV19	TGTGCCAGTAGTATACTGGACAGGGATGACAATGAGCAGTTCTTC	CASSILDRDDNEQFF
-	-	TRBJ2-1	TRBV7-2	TGTGCCAGCAGCACCGCGGGCGATGAGCAGTTCTTC	CASSTAGDEQFF
-	-	TRBJ1-3	TRBV25-1	TGTGCCAGCAGGGAGAGCTCTGGAAACACCATATATTTT	CASRESSGNTIYF
-	TRBD1	TRBJ1-4	TRBV30	TGTGCCTGGAACGCGGGACAGCTCAATGAAAAACTGTTTTTT	CAWNAGQLNEKLFF
-	TRBD2	TRBJ2-1	TRBV9	TGTGCCAGCAGCGAGTTAGCGGGGATTCGTTCCAATGAACAGTTCTTC	CASSELAGIRSNEQFF
-	-	TRBJ2-5	TRBV2	TGTGCCAGCAGTGAAAGTACAGTCCAAGAGACCCAGTACTTC	CASSESTVQETQYF
-	TRBD2	TRBJ2-7	TRBV19	TGTGCCAGTAGGGAAGCGGGGGGCTCCTACGAGCAGTACTTC	CASREAGGSYEQYF
-	TRBD1	TRBJ1-1	TRBV6-5	TGTGCCAGCAGTTACTCGATCCCAGGGGGAACTGAAGCTTTCTTT	CASSYSIPGGTEAFF
once	-	TRBJ1-3	TRBV28	TGTGCCAGCAGACCACACGGGGGCTCTGGAAACACCATATATTTT	CASRPHGGSGNTIYF
few	TRBD1	TRBJ1-5	TRBV5-4	TGTGCCAGCAGCTCGGGACAGGGCCTCTATAGCAATCAGCCCCAGCATTTT	CASSSGQGLYSNQPQHF
few	TRBD2	TRBJ2-1	TRBV2	TGTGCCAGCAAGGCTAGCGGGGGGCGTTTTTACAATGAGCAGTTCTTC	CASKASGGRFYNEQFF
-	TRBD2	TRBJ2-2	TRBV11-2	TGTGCCAGCAGCTTTAGCGGGGGATTGGCCGGGGAGCTGTTTTTT	CASSFSGGLAGELFF
-	TRBD2	TRBJ2-3	TRBV29-1	TGCAGCGTTGAAAAGTCTAGCGGGGGGGCCGGGGCAGATACGCAGTATTTT	CSVEKSSGGAGADTQYF
-	-	TRBJ1-2	TRBV29-1	TGCAGCGTTGAAGATCGGGGTGCCTTTGGCTACACCTTC	CSVEDRGAFGYTF
-	TRBD2	TRBJ2-1	TRBV5-1	TGCGCCAGCAGCTTGCTGGGAGCGGGAGCGGTTGAGCAGTTCTTC	CASSLLGAGAVEQFF
few	TRBD1	TRBJ1-2	TRBV5-6	TGTGCCAGCAGCCCGACGACAGGGGTCTATGGCTACACCTTC	CASSPTTGVYGYTF
-	TRBD2	TRBJ2-3	TRBV11-2	TGTGCCAGCAGCCGACTAGCGGGAGGTGGCACAGATACGCAGTATTTT	CASSRLAGGGTDTQYF
-	-	TRBJ1-1	TRBV5-1	TGCGCCAGCAGCGGGGGGAGTGGCACTGAAGCTTTCTTT	CASSGGSGTEAFF
-	TRBD1	TRBJ1-6	TRBV5-5	TGTGCCAGCAGCACCCGGGACAGCTATAATTCACCCCTCCACTTT	CASSTRDSYNSPLHF
-	TRBD2	TRBJ2-5	TRBV10-1	TGCGCCAGCAGTGATGAAGCGGGAGGGCTGGAGACCCAGTACTTC	CASSDEAGGLETQYF